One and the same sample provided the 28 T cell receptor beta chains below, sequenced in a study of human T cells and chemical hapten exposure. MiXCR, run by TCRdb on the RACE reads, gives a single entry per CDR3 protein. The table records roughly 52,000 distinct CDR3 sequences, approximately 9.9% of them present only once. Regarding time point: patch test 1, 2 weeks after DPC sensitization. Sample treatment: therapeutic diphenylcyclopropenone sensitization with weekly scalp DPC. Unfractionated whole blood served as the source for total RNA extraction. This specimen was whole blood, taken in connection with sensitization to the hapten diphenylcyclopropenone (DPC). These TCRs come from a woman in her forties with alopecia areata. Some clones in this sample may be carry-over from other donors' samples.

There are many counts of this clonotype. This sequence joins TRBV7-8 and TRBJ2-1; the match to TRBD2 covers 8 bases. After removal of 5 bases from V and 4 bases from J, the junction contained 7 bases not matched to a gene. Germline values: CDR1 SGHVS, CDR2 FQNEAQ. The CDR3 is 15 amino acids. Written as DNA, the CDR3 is TGTGCCAGCAGCAAGCGGGAGACAGAGTACAATGAGCAGTTCTTC. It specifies CASSKRETEYNEQFF.

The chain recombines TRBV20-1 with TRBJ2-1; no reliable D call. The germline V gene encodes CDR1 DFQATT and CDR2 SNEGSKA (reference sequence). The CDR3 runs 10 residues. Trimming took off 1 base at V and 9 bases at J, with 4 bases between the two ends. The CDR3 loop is CSARGLEQFF. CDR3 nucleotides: TGCAGTGCTAGAGGACTTGAGCAGTTCTTC.

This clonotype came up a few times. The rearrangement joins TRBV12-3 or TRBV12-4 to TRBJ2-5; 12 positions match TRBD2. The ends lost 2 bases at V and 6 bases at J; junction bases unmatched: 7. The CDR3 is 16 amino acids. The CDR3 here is CASSLPLAGGPQTQYF. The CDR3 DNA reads TGTGCCAGCAGTTTACCGCTAGCGGGGGGGCCCCAGACCCAGTACTTC.

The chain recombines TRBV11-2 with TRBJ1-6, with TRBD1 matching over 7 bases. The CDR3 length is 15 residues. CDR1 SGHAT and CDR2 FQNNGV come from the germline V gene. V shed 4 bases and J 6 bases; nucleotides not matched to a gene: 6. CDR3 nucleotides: TGTGCCAGCAGCTATTCAGACAGGGTTAATTCACCCCTCCACTTT. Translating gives CASSYSDRVNSPLHF. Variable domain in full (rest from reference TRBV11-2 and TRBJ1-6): EAGVAQSPRYKIIEKRQSVAFWCNPISGHATLYWYQQILGQGPKLLIQFQNNGVVDDSQLPKDRFSAERLKGVDSTLKIQPAKLEDSAVYLCASSYSDRVNSPLHFGNGTRLTVT.

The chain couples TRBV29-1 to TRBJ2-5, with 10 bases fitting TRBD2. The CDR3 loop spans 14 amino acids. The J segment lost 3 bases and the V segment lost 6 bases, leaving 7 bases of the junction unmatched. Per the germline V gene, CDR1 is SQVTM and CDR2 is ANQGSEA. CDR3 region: CSVLLGTSEETQYF. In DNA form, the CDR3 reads TGCAGCGTCCTTCTTGGGACTAGCGAAGAGACCCAGTACTTC.

The CDR3 loop reads CASSPRGTQGGAQYF. The CDR3 coding sequence is TGTGCCAGCTCACCACGGGGGACACAGGGTGGTGCGCAGTATTTT. V usage is TRBV18 and J usage is TRBJ2-3; maybe TRBD1 (6 bases). Germline CDR1 KGHSH, CDR2 LQKENI. V lost 1 base to trimming and J lost 10 bases, with 18 bases between them. The CDR3 extends over 15 amino acids.

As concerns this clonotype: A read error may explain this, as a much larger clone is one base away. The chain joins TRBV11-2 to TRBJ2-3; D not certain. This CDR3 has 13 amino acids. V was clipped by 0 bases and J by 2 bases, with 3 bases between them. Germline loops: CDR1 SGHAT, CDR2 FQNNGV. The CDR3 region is CASSLEYTDTQYF. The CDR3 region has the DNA TGTGCCAGCAGCTTAGAATACACAGATACGCAGTATTTT.

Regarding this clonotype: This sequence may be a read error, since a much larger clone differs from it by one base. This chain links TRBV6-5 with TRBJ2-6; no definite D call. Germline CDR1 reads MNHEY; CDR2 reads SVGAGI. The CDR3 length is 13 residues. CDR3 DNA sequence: TGTGCCAGCAGTCCCTCTGGGCCCAACGTCCTGACTTTC. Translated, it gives CASSPSGPNVLTF.

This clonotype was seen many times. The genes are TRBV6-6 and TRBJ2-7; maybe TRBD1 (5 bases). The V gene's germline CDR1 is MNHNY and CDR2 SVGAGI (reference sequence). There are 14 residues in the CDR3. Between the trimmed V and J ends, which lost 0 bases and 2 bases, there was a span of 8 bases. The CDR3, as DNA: TGTGCCAGCAGTTACTCGCAGGGCACCTACGAGCAGTACTTC. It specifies CASSYSQGTYEQYF.

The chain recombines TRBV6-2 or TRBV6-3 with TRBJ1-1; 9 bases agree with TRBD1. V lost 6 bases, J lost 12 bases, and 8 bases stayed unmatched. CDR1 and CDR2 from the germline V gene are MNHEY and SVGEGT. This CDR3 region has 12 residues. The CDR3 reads CASSRGQGTTFF. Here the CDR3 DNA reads TGTGCCAGCAGCCGGGGACAGGGTACGACTTTCTTT.

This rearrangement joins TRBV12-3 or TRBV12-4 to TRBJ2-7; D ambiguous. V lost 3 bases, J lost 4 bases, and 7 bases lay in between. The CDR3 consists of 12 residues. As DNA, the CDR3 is TGTGCCAGCAGTTTCGACGGATACGAGCAGTACTTC. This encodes CASSFDGYEQYF.

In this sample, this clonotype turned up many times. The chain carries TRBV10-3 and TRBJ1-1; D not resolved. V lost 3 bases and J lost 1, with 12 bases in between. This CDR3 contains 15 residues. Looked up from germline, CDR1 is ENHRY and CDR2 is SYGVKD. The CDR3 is CAISEWEHPNTEAFF. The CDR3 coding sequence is TGTGCCATCAGTGAATGGGAACACCCGAACACTGAAGCTTTCTTT.

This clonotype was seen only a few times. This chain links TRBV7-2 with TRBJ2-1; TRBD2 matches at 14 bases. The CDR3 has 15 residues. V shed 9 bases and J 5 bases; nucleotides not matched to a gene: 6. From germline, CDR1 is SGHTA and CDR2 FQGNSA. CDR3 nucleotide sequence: TGTGCCAGTCAGCCGGGACTAGCGGGGGACAATGAGCAGTTCTTC. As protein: CASQPGLAGDNEQFF.

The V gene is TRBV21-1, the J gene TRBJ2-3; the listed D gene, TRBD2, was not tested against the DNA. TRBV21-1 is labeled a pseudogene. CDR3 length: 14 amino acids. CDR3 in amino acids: CASGGRGRKDTQYF. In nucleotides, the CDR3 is TGTGCCAGCGGAGGGAGGGGCAGGAAAGATACGCAGTATTTT.

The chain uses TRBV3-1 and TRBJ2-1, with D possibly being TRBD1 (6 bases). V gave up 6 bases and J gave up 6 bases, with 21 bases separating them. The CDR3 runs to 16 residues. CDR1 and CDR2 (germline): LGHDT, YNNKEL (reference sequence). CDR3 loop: CASSPTGTHQGNEQFF. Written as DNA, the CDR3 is TGTGCCAGCAGTCCCACAGGGACACATCAAGGCAATGAGCAGTTCTTC.

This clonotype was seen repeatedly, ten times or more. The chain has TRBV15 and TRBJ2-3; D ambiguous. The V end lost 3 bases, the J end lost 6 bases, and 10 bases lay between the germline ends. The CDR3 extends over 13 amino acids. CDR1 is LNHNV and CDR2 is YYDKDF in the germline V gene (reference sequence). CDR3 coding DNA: TGTGCCACCAGCAGCCACAGCGTCGATACGCAGTATTTT. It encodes CATSSHSVDTQYF.

The CDR3 bases are TGTGCCTGGAGTAATGGCCCGGGGAAATACAATGAGCAGTTCTTC. Translating gives CAWSNGPGKYNEQFF. The chain couples TRBV30 to TRBJ2-1; TRBD2 is a possible D gene (5 bases). Germline V CDR1 and CDR2: GTSNPN, SVGIG (reference sequence). V shed 2 bases and J shed 4 bases, with 15 bases lying between them. CDR3 size: 15 residues.

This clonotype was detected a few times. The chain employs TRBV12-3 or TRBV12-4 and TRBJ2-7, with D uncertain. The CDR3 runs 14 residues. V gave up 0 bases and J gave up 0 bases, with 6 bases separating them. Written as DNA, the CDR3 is TGTGCCAGCAGTTTAGCTAAGGACTCCTACGAGCAGTACTTC. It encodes CASSLAKDSYEQYF.

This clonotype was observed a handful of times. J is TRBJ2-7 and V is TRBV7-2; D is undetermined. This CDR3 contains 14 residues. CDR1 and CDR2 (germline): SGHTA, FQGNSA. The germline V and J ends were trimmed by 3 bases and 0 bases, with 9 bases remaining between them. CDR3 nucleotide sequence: TGTGCCAGCAGCTTGACGAGAGACTCCTACGAGCAGTACTTC. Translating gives CASSLTRDSYEQYF.

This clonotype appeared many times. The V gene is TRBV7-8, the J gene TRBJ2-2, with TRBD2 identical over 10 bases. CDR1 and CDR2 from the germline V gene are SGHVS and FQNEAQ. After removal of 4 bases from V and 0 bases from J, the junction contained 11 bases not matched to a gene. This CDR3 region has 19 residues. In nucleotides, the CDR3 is TGTGCCAGCAGCTCCCCCGGGACTAGCGCAAAAACGAACACCGGGGAGCTGTTTTTT. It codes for CASSSPGTSAKTNTGELFF.

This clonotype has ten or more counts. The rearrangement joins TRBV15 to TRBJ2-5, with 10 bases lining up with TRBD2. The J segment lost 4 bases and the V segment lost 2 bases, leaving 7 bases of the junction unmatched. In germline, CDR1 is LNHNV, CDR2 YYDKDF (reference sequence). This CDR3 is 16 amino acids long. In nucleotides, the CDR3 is TGTGCCACCAGCAGACCGGGACTAGCGCCACCAGAGACCCAGTACTTC. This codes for CATSRPGLAPPETQYF.

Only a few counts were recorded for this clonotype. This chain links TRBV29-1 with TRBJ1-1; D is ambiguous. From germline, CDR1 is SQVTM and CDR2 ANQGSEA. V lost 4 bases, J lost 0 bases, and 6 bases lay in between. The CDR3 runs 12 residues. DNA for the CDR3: TGCAGCGTTGGTGGCATGAACACTGAAGCTTTCTTT. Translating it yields CSVGGMNTEAFF. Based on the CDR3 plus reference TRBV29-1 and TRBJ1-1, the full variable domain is SAVISQKPSRDICQRGTSLTIQCQVDSQVTMMFWYRQQPGQSLTLIATANQGSEATYESGFVIDKFPISRPNLTFSTLTVSNMSPEDSSIYLCSVGGMNTEAFFGQGTRLTVV.

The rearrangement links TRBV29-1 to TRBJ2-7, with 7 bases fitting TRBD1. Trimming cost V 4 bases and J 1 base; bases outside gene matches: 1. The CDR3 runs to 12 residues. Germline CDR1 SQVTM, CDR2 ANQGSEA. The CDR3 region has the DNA TGCAGCGTTGGGGACAGTTCCTACGAGCAGTACTTC. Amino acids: CSVGDSSYEQYF.

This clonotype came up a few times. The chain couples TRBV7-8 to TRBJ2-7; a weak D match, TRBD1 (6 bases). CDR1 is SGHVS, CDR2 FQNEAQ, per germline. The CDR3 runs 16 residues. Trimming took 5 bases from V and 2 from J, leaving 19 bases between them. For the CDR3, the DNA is TGTGCCAGCAGCCCAGCAGAGGGCAGGGGAACCTACGAGCAGTACTTC. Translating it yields CASSPAEGRGTYEQYF.

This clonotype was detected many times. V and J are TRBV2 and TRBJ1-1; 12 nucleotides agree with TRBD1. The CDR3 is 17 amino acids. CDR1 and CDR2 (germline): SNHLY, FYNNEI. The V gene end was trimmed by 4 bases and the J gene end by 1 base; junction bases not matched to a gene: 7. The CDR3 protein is CASSGPGQGAENTEAFF. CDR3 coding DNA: TGTGCCAGCAGTGGGCCGGGACAGGGGGCCGAGAACACTGAAGCTTTCTTT.

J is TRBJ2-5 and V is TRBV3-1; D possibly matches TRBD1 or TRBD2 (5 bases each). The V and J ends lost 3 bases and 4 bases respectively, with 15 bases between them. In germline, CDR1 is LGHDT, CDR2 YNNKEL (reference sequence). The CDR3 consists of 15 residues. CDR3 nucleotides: TGTGCCAGCAGCCAGGGACCGGCCCAGAGAGAGACCCAGTACTTC. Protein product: CASSQGPAQRETQYF.

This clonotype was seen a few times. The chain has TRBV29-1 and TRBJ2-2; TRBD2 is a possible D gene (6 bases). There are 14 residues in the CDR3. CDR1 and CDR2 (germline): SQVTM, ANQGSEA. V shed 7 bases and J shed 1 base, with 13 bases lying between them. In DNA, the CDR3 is TGCAGCGCCAGACTAGACCAGAACACCGGGGAGCTGTTTTTT. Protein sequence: CSARLDQNTGELFF.

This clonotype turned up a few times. CDR3 protein: CASSAGQGSFQPQHF. CDR3 nucleotides: TGCGCCAGCAGCGCGGGACAGGGGTCATTTCAGCCCCAGCATTTT. The rearrangement links TRBV5-1 to TRBJ1-5; 10 bases align to TRBD1. The CDR3 consists of 15 residues. Germline lookup yields CDR1 SGHRS and CDR2 YFSETQ. The J segment lost 6 bases and the V segment lost 4 bases, leaving 7 bases of the junction unmatched.